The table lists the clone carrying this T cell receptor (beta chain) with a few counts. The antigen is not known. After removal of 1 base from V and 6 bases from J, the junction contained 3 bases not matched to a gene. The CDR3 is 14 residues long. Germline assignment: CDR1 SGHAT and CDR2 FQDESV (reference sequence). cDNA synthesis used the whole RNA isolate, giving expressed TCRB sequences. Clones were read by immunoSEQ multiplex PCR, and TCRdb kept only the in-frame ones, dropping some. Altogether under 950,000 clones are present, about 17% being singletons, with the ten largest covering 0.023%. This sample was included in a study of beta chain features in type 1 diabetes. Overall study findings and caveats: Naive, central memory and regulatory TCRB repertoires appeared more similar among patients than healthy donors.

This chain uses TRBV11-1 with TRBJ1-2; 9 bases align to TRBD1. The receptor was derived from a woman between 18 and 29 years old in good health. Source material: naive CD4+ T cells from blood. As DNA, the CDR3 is TGTGCCAGCAGCTTAGTCCGGACAGGGGATGGCTACACCTTC. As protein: CASSLVRTGDGYTF.